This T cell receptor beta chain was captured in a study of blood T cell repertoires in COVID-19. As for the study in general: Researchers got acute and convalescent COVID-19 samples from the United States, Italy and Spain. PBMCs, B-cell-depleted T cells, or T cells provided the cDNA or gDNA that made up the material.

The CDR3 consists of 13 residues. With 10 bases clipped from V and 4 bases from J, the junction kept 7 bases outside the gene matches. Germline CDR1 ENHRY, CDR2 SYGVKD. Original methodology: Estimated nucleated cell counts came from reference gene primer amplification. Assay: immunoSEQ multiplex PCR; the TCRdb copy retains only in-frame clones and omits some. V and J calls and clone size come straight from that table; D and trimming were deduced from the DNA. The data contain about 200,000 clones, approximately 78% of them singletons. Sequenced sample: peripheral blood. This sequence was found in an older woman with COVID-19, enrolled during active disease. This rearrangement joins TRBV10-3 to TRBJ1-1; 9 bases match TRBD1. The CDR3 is CATSPGQGTEAFF. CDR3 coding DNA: TGTGCCACTTCTCCGGGACAGGGCACTGAAGCTTTCTTT.